The following is a TCR beta chain sequence with its context. Its specificity is not known. This specimen belongs to a study of T cell repertoires in cytomegalovirus infection. Overall study: The study used recently identified HLA-C-restricted and well-studied HLA-B-restricted CMV epitopes. From public TCR beta signatures came an indication of both CMV infection and matching HLA type. Study conclusions and caveats: Individuals carrying CMV plus the relevant HLA were identified by cumulative frequency of public TCR beta families. Across the ex vivo response, the dominant clonotypes were HLA-C-restricted CMV-specific TCR beta clonotypes.

TCRdb itself ran the reads through MiXCR, one entry per CDR3 protein. Of some 480,000 distinct CDR3 sequences in the sample, 30% to 40% were seen once. Specimen: cultured PBMCs, collected from culture after CMV antigen stimulation. This receptor was identified in a human donor in good health (CMV status not recorded). Some clones in this sample may be carry-over from other donors' samples.

CDR3 in DNA: TGTGCCAGCAGCAATACCGGGACAGGGGGAGCGGGCACCTTC. This translates into CASSNTGTGGAGTF. The chain has TRBV27 and TRBJ1-2; 11 positions match TRBD1. Looked up from germline, CDR1 is MNHEY and CDR2 is SMNVEV (reference sequence). V trimming: 6 bases; J trimming: 13 bases; junction bases outside the gene matches: 13. The CDR3 totals 14 residues.